Listed here are 27 T cell receptor beta chains from one sample, sequenced in a study of shared clonotypes between healthy human individuals. Sequencing used immunoSEQ multiplex PCR; TCRdb keeps in-frame clones, though not all of them. Altogether about 960,000 clones are present, more than 75% being singletons, with the ten largest covering approximately 1.5%. The specimen was memory CD4+ T cells sorted from blood. Subset specified: CD45RA-negative fraction. These receptor sequences come from a man younger than 35 in good health.

This chain uses TRBV5-1 with TRBJ2-2; D gene uncertain. The CDR3 runs to 14 residues. Germline loops: CDR1 SGHRS, CDR2 YFSETQ. V was cut by 5 bases and J by 1 base, with 9 bases left in between. The CDR3 sequence: CASRFDGNTGELFF. The DNA of the CDR3 is TGCGCCAGCAGATTCGACGGGAACACCGGGGAGCTGTTTTTT.

The DNA of the CDR3 is TGTGCCAGCAGCCAAGGGGGACAGAACTATGGCTACACCTTC. Its translation: CASSQGGQNYGYTF. This chain uses TRBV11-2 with TRBJ1-2, with 7 bases lining up with TRBD1. This CDR3 region has 14 residues. J gave up 2 bases and V 5 bases, and 5 bases lay outside the gene matches. Germline assignment: CDR1 SGHAT and CDR2 FQNNGV. Drawing the rest from reference TRBV11-2 and TRBJ1-2, the complete variable domain is EAGVAQSPRYKIIEKRQSVAFWCNPISGHATLYWYQQILGQGPKLLIQFQNNGVVDDSQLPKDRFSAERLKGVDSTLKIQPAKLEDSAVYLCASSQGGQNYGYTFGSGTRLTVV.

This chain links TRBV4-3 with TRBJ1-3, with 9 bases aligning to TRBD1. This CDR3 is 18 amino acids long. In germline, CDR1 is LGHNA, CDR2 YSLEER. V gave up 1 base and J gave up 2 bases; unmatched junction bases: 9. CDR3: CASSQAIPGQGAGNTIYF. In DNA, the CDR3 is TGCGCCAGCAGCCAAGCGATACCGGGACAGGGAGCTGGAAACACCATATATTTT.

With regard to this clone: This specimen includes other DNA sequences encoding the same CDR3. This sequence joins TRBV5-1 and TRBJ2-2, with a tentative D call TRBD2 (6 bases). Germline CDR1 and CDR2: SGHRS and YFSETQ. V was pared by 0 bases and J by 5 bases, with 11 bases between. The CDR3 contains 15 residues. CDR3 loop: CASSLAGVGTGELFF. CDR3 coding DNA: TGCGCCAGCAGCTTGGCGGGGGTTGGGACCGGGGAGCTGTTTTTT.

The chain combines TRBV7-2 with TRBJ1-2; D not certain. The V gene's germline CDR1 is SGHTA and CDR2 FQGNSA. This CDR3 contains 13 residues. V was cut by 5 bases and J by 3 bases, with 10 bases left in between. CDR3 protein: CASSADAYYGYTF. CDR3 sequence (DNA): TGTGCCAGCAGCGCCGACGCCTACTATGGCTACACCTTC.

The gene calls are TRBV7-8 and TRBJ2-7; TRBD2 aligns across 8 bases. This CDR3 spans 15 amino acids. Trimming removed 5 bases from V and 7 bases from J; junction bases left unmatched: 13. Germline loops: CDR1 SGHVS, CDR2 FQNEAQ. The CDR3 region is CASSAQRGHLWEQYF. CDR3 bases: TGTGCCAGCAGCGCCCAGCGGGGGCACCTGTGGGAGCAGTACTTC.

The chain combines TRBV5-1 with TRBJ2-2, with 7 bases matching TRBD1. CDR1 and CDR2 from the germline V gene are SGHRS and YFSETQ. J lost 4 bases, V lost 3 bases, and 6 bases had no gene match. This CDR3 region has 15 residues. The CDR3 region is CASSYLGTATGELFF. The CDR3 nucleotides are TGCGCCAGCAGCTACTTAGGGACAGCCACCGGGGAGCTGTTTTTT.

This clone was observed a single time. The chain uses TRBV6-5 and TRBJ1-2; D is perhaps TRBD1 (6 bases). Deletions cut 0 bases from V and 5 bases from J, with 10 bases between. CDR3 length: 14 residues. The germline V gene encodes CDR1 MNHEY and CDR2 SVGAGI. The CDR3 sequence: CASSYSNREYGYTF. The CDR3 nucleotides read TGTGCCAGCAGTTACTCGAACAGGGAATATGGCTACACCTTC.

In its sample, this clone was seen once. V gene TRBV15 combines with J gene TRBJ1-2; a weak D match, TRBD1 (5 bases). V was clipped by 5 bases and J by 8 bases, with 21 bases between them. The germline gives CDR1 LNHNV, CDR2 YYDKDF (reference sequence). This CDR3 is built from 15 residues. This chain's CDR3 is CATSDTGGYGEGYTF. CDR3 in DNA: TGTGCCACCAGCGATACCGGGGGTTACGGAGAGGGCTACACCTTC.

V is TRBV27 and J is TRBJ2-7, with 7 bases lining up with TRBD2. The CDR3 sequence is 13 residues long. V dropped 6 bases and J dropped 5; count of bases not matched to a gene: 7. Germline CDR1 is MNHEY and CDR2 is SMNVEV (reference sequence). The DNA for the CDR3 is TGTGCCAGCAGGTACGGGGGGTCCCACGAGCAGTACTTC. This gives the protein CASRYGGSHEQYF.

V gene TRBV5-1 combines with J gene TRBJ2-7; TRBD2 matches at 7 bases. The CDR3 covers 15 residues. V lost 4 bases and J lost 2; bases outside the gene matches: 9. Per the germline V gene, CDR1 is SGHRS and CDR2 is YFSETQ. The CDR3 nucleotides are TGCGCCAGCAGCGTCGCATCTAGCGGAACCTACGAGCAGTACTTC. This sequence encodes CASSVASSGTYEQYF.

This sequence joins TRBV5-1 and TRBJ2-3; a weak D match, TRBD1 (6 bases). Germline V CDR1 and CDR2: SGHRS, YFSETQ. V was clipped by 0 bases and J by 5 bases, with 13 bases between them. CDR3 length: 15 amino acids. The DNA of the CDR3 is TGCGCCAGCAGCTTGGCCGGGACACCCAAAGATACGCAGTATTTT. This translates into CASSLAGTPKDTQYF. Based on the CDR3 plus reference TRBV5-1 and TRBJ2-3, the full variable domain is KAGVTQTPRYLIKTRGQQVTLSCSPISGHRSVSWYQQTPGQGLQFLFEYFSETQRNKGNFPGRFSGRQFSNSRSEMNVSTLELGDSALYLCASSLAGTPKDTQYFGPGTRLTVL.

The CDR3 region has the DNA TGTGCCAGCAGCCCAAACAGGGGTGGGACAGATACGCAGTATTTT. This codes for CASSPNRGGTDTQYF. The chain joins TRBV7-9 to TRBJ2-3; 7 nucleotides match TRBD1. Germline V gene data show CDR1 as SEHNR and CDR2 as FQNEAQ (reference sequence). V was clipped by 5 bases and J by 3 bases; unmatched bases: 8. CDR3 length equals 15 residues. The whole variable domain, remainder taken from reference TRBV7-9 and TRBJ2-3, is DTGVSQNPRHKITKRGQNVTFRCDPISEHNRLYWYRQTLGQGPEFLTYFQNEAQLEKSRLLSDRFSAERPKGSFSTLEIQRTEQGDSAMYLCASSPNRGGTDTQYFGPGTRLTVL.

The chain recombines TRBV5-8 with TRBJ1-6; weak D call: TRBD1 (5 bases). The CDR3 has 14 residues. Germline CDR1 and CDR2: SGHTS and YDEGEE. The V and J ends lost 1 base and 10 bases respectively, with 12 bases between them. For the CDR3, the DNA is TGTGCCAGCAGCTTGCAGGCAGGGCCCTCACCCCTCCACTTT. Translated: CASSLQAGPSPLHF.

The sample holds many counts of this clone. The chain links TRBV14 to TRBJ1-1, with D maybe TRBD1 (6 bases). Deletions cut 4 bases from V and 6 bases from J, with 15 bases between. The CDR3 loop spans 14 amino acids. CDR1 SGHDN and CDR2 FVKESK come from the germline V gene. Here the CDR3 DNA reads TGTGCCAGCAGCCGCGGCGGGGGCCGGGCTGAAGCTTTCTTT. It yields the protein CASSRGGGRAEAFF.

This clone has only one observation. The chain combines TRBV7-2 with TRBJ1-1; no clear D gene. CDR3 length: 17 amino acids. Trimming cost V 6 bases and J 4 bases, with 24 bases left between them. Germline V gene data show CDR1 as SGHTA and CDR2 as FQGNSA. This CDR3 reads CASSLEGSSKLGTEAFF. CDR3 DNA sequence: TGTGCCAGCAGTTTGGAAGGATCTTCGAAATTAGGCACTGAAGCTTTCTTT. The whole variable domain, filled in from reference TRBV7-2 and TRBJ1-1, reads GAGVSQSPSNKVTEKGKDVELRCDPISGHTALYWYRQSLGQGLEFLIYFQGNSAPDKSGLPSDRFSAERTGGSVSTLTIQRTQQEDSAVYLCASSLEGSSKLGTEAFFGQGTRLTVV.

This clone was seen only once. V and J are TRBV2 and TRBJ2-2; D unclear. Germline CDR1 and CDR2: SNHLY and FYNNEI. The CDR3 consists of 15 residues. Trimming removed 6 bases from V and 2 bases from J, with 13 bases in between. CDR3 DNA sequence: TGTGCCAGCAGCCTCTCGATTTTAAACACCGGGGAGCTGTTTTTT. Amino acids: CASSLSILNTGELFF.

This clone was recorded only once. The chain links TRBV5-4 to TRBJ1-6; D not certain. CDR3 length: 15 residues. Germline V gene lookup returns CDR1 SGHNT and CDR2 YYREEE (reference sequence). Trimming pared 0 bases from V and 8 bases from J, leaving 12 bases between. CDR3 residues: CASSLGTAPDSPLHF. The CDR3 DNA follows: TGTGCCAGCAGCTTGGGGACCGCTCCCGATTCACCCCTCCACTTT.

This clone was seen just once. The chain is built from TRBV7-2 and TRBJ1-2; the D is unclear. This CDR3 comprises 14 residues. Germline V gene lookup returns CDR1 SGHTA and CDR2 FQGNSA. The ends were cut back, 1 base at V and 4 bases at J, with 10 bases in the middle. The CDR3 DNA follows: TGTGCCAGCAGCTTAGTGGACGGCCCCTATGGCTACACCTTC. Translated: CASSLVDGPYGYTF.

A few counts support this clone. The rearrangement links TRBV6-6 to TRBJ2-7, with 11 bases lining up with TRBD2. Germline lookup yields CDR1 MNHNY and CDR2 SVGAGI (reference sequence). This CDR3 contains 14 residues. V was pared by 7 bases and J by 4 bases, with 6 bases of the junction left unmatched. CDR3 DNA: TGTGCCAGCACCGACGGGACTAGCGGATACGAGCAGTACTTC. Protein sequence: CASTDGTSGYEQYF.

Here the CDR3 reads CAGGGSPEQYF. As DNA, the CDR3 is TGTGCCGGAGGGGGCTCCCCCGAGCAGTACTTC. The chain employs TRBV30 and TRBJ2-7; a weak D match, TRBD1 (7 bases). Trimming stripped 8 bases from V and 6 bases from J, with 14 bases between. Germline V gene sequence: CDR1 GTSNPN, CDR2 SVGIG (reference sequence). The CDR3 length is 11 residues.

The chain couples TRBV6-5 to TRBJ1-2; 8 nucleotides match TRBD1. The CDR3 covers 16 residues. With 0 bases clipped from V and 8 bases from J, the junction kept 11 bases outside the gene matches. Germline assignment: CDR1 MNHEY and CDR2 SVGAGI. CDR3 in DNA: TGTGCCAGCAGTTACTCGGCCTCCGGACAGGGTTTCGGCTACACCTTC. The encoded protein is CASSYSASGQGFGYTF.

The V and J genes are TRBV18 and TRBJ2-5; either TRBD1 or TRBD2 may fit D (5 bases each). V was trimmed by 5 bases and J by 5 bases, leaving 12 bases between them. This CDR3 comprises 13 residues. Germline CDR1 reads KGHSH; CDR2 reads LQKENI. The CDR3 nucleotides read TGTGCCAGCTCAGGGGGTAGCTTGGAGACCCAGTACTTC. Protein: CASSGGSLETQYF.

The chain is built from TRBV29-1 and TRBJ1-3; D is unclear. This CDR3 is built from 11 residues. V dropped 2 bases and J dropped 5 bases, with 4 bases sitting between them. CDR1 is SQVTM, CDR2 ANQGSEA, per germline. For the CDR3, the DNA is TGCAGCGTTGAACTCCGAAACACCATATATTTT. Encoded protein: CSVELRNTIYF.

This rearrangement joins TRBV6-1 to TRBJ2-3; tentatively, D is TRBD1 (5 bases). Trimming stripped 10 bases from V and 2 bases from J, with 13 bases between. The CDR3 spans 13 residues. The germline CDR1 and CDR2 sequences are MNHNS and SASEGT. The CDR3 nucleotides read TGTGCCATAAGGGGCTCCAACACAGATACGCAGTATTTT. The encoded protein is CAIRGSNTDTQYF.

This clone was observed once. V gene TRBV4-1 combines with J gene TRBJ2-5, with 8 bases that match TRBD2. The junction had 9 bases not matched to a gene; V was cut back by 6 bases and J by 0 bases. The CDR3 runs to 16 residues. Germline V lookup: CDR1 MGHRA, CDR2 YSYEKL. CDR3 coding DNA: TGCGCCAGCAGTCACCCCGGGACTAGAGACCAAGAGACCCAGTACTTC. It is translated as CASSHPGTRDQETQYF.

The V gene is TRBV6-5, the J gene TRBJ2-6, with TRBD2 as a possible D gene (6 bases). Germline assignment: CDR1 MNHEY and CDR2 SVGAGI. Trimming cost V 6 bases and J 4 bases, with 13 bases left between them. The CDR3 loop spans 15 amino acids. The CDR3 DNA reads as TGTGCCAGCAGGGTCGGGAGCGACGGGGCCAACGTCCTGACTTTC. This sequence encodes CASRVGSDGANVLTF.